The clone carrying this TCR beta chain was detected ten times or more. The CDR3 spans 14 residues. V was pared by 8 bases and J by 7 bases, with 10 bases of the junction left unmatched. Per germline, CDR1 ENHRY and CDR2 SYGVKD. These data come from a study of read filtering for tumor transcriptome and immune sequencing. Study-level background: R-ISS stage counts were eight or nine for I, about 16 for II, 6 or 7 for III.

From about 0.4 ug of RNA, a library with molecular barcoded alpha/delta and beta/gamma adaptors was made. One entry per CDR3 protein, called by TCRdb with MiXCR from the reads. The data hold about 40,000 distinct CDR3 sequences, with 10% to 15% observed a single time. The clonotype was recovered from a donor aged 40 or over with multiple myeloma. Material: a population of CD138-negative cells sorted from bone marrow. The chain links TRBV10-3 to TRBJ2-1, with 8 nucleotides matching TRBD2. DNA of the CDR3: TGTGCCATCCAACGGGGGGGCTCTTCGAATGAGCAGTTCTTC. Translated: CAIQRGGSSNEQFF.